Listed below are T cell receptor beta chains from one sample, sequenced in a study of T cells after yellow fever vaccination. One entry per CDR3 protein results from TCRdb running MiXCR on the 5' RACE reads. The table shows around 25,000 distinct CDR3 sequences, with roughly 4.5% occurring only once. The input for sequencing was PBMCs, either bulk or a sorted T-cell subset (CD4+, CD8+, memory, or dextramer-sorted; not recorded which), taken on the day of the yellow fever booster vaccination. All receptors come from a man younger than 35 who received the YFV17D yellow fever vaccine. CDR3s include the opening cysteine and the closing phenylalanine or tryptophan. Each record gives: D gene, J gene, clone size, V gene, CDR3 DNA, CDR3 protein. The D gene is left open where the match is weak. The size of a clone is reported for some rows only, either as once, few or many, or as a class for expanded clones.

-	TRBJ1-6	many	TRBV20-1	TGCAGTGTCAACCCAGGGAACGTCTCACCCCTCCACTTT	CSVNPGNVSPLHF
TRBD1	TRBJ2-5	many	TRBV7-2	TGTGCCAGCAGCTCCGACAGGGGGCAAGGGACCCAGTACTTC	CASSSDRGQGTQYF
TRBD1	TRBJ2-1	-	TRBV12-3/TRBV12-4	TGTGCCAGCAGTCGGACAGGGTTCCGTGAGCAGTTCTTC	CASSRTGFREQFF
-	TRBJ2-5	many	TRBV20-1	TGCAGTGCTAGAGATGCAGGGGTCCAAGAGACCCAGTACTTC	CSARDAGVQETQYF
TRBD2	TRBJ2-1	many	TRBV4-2	TGTGCCAGCAGCCAAGAGGCGGGACTAGCGGGGGGGTGGAATGAGCAGTTCTTC	CASSQEAGLAGGWNEQFF
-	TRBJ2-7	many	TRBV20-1	TGCAGTGCTTCCCCAGGGTCTAGTTACGAGCAGTACTTC	CSASPGSSYEQYF
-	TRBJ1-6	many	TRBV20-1	TGCAGTGCTAGAGTTCAACAGGGTGTTGGTTCACCCCTCCACTTT	CSARVQQGVGSPLHF
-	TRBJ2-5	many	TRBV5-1	TGCGCCAGCAGCTCTCCAGGGGAGGAGACCCAGTACTTC	CASSSPGEETQYF
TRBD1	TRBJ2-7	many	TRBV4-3	TGCGCCAGCAGCCGGGACAGGGGTTACGAGCAGTACTTC	CASSRDRGYEQYF
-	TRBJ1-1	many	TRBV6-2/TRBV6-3	TGTGCCAGCAGTTACGAAGGGACTGGGATGAACACTGAAGCTTTCTTT	CASSYEGTGMNTEAFF